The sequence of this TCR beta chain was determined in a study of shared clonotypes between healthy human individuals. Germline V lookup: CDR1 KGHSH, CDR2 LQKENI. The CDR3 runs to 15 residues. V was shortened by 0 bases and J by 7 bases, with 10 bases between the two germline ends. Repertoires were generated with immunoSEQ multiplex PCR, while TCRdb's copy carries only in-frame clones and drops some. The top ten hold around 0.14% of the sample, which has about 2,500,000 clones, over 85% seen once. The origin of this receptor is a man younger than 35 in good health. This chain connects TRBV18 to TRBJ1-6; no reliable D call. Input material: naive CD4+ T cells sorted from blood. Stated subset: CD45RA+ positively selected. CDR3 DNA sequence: TGTGCCAGCTCACCACCCGGGGAAATGAATTCACCCCTCCACTTT. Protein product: CASSPPGEMNSPLHF.